This TCR beta chain was sequenced during a study of blood T cells in healthy people across ages. The CDR3 has 14 amino acids. The V gene's germline CDR1 is SGHAT and CDR2 FQNNGV. V lost 0 bases to trimming and J lost 6 bases, with 9 bases between them. A second PCR of about 7 to 12 cycles used a sample-barcoded 5' primer and a J-beta primer mix. Using its own MiXCR run on the 5' RACE reads, TCRdb lists one record per CDR3 protein. The table has about 1.4 million distinct CDR3 sequences, roughly 64% seen once. This chain connects TRBV11-2 to TRBJ2-1; a weak D match, TRBD2 (5 bases). This clonotype originated in a man aged 18 to 29 in good health. The sequenced sample consisted of blood. The CDR3 nucleotides read TGTGCCAGCAGCTTAGACCTGCTAGCCAATGAGCAGTTCTTC. Translating it yields CASSLDLLANEQFF.